This T cell receptor (beta chain) was sequenced during a study of PD-1 blockade in classical Hodgkin lymphoma. Study findings and constraints: The study found that TCR diversity rose significantly by C4D1 in CD4+ but not CD8+ cells.

In regard to this clone: No antigen is known for it.

Sequencing used immunoSEQ multiplex PCR; TCRdb keeps in-frame clones, though not all of them. Of about 12,000 clones in the sample, 90% were seen once. Relapse after autologous stem cell transplantation occurred in every patient, and brentuximab vedotin exposure varied. It was by magnetic negative selection that CD4+ T cells were purified from thawed PBMCs. Sequenced here: CD4+ T cells from blood, sampled at baseline. The sequence derives from a human donor with classical Hodgkin lymphoma.

This chain's CDR3 is CASSPSRDHEQYF. The CDR3, as DNA: TGTGCCAGCAGTCCATCCAGGGACCACGAGCAGTACTTC. J is TRBJ2-7 and V is TRBV6-5; D tentatively fits TRBD1 or TRBD2 (5 bases each). CDR1 and CDR2 (germline): MNHEY, SVGAGI. V lost 5 bases and J lost 5, with 13 bases in between. The CDR3 is 13 residues long.